This T cell receptor beta chain came from a study of CD8+CD57+ T cells in acquired aplastic anemia (dated by TCRdb to 2017 to 2018). About the study as a whole: A mean of about 3.2 ug of DNA, ranging from roughly 0.17 to 30 ug, was extracted from sorted CD4+ and CD8+ cells. CD8+CD57+ expansion was defined as a frequency above the mean frequency observed in healthy subjects. Overall study outcomes, separate from this receptor: Between patients and healthy controls, no significant difference in CD8+ Simpson's diversity was found (P=0.060). Around 27 CD8+ CDR3 sequences were found in both patients and controls but appeared to be highly expressed in patients and within the immunodominant clones of the patients.

Concerning this clonotype: Its antigen specificity is not known. Within one base of it there is no much larger clone, and no base qualities were kept.

Expansion of CD8+CD57+ cells had been shown by flow cytometry in the patients chosen for sequencing. Every patient had severe acquired aplastic anemia, diagnosed using the International Study of Aplastic Anemia and Agranulocytosis and Camitta criteria. No therapy had been received by the patients at the time of blood sampling. In the study, sorted CD4+ and CD8+ blood T cells from patients with severe aplastic anemia and from healthy subjects underwent deep sequencing of TCR repertoires. In the USA, patient enrollment took place under clinicaltrials.gov protocols 00001620, 01623167, 00001397, 00071045, 00081523 and 00961064. Ficoll-Paque density gradient centrifugation was used to isolate peripheral blood mononuclear cells. CD4+ and CD8+ T cells were sorted by FACS or magnetic beads before DNA extraction. Based on the germline V gene, the CDR1 and CDR2 sequences are SGHDT and YYEEEE. Taken from cysteine to phenylalanine, the CDR3 has 14 residues. Only the CDR3 region is kept as DNA, spanning 42 bases read in frame from base 1. V loses 2 bases of germline sequence and J loses 3 bases, and the interval between the two ends is 12 bases.

Genomic DNA was used as template for profiling of TCR beta VDJ combinations and CDR3 sequences. An Illumina HiSeq 2000 was used for TCR repertoire sequencing. As for the original processing: TRBV/TRBJ rearrangement plots, CDR3 size and DJ length profiles, and Simpson's diversity index were used to assess repertoires. The most abundant DNA sequence in the deep sequencing data was taken as the immunodominant clone. CDR3 amino acid sequences were checked for sharing across subjects and were also compared against the VDJdb database and published repertoires. In-frame beta chains were kept once TCRdb had trimmed the public reads at Q25 with fastp and called clones with MiXCR. All rows with the same CDR3 protein become a single entry with the most common DNA and genes. What appears here as the V and J calls and clone size reflects TCRdb's work, not the paper's. The sample has about 180,000 distinct CDR3 sequences on record, 63% of them singletons. The ten biggest clones cover 42% of the sample.

The sample was sorted CD4+, CD8+, or CD8+CD57+ T cells (not recorded which) from PBMCs. The sequence joins TRBV5-6 to TRBJ2-7, and perhaps TRBD2 as D gene, on 5 matching bases. The sequence was obtained from a human donor with aplastic anemia. In nucleotide form, the sequence is TGTGCCAGCAGCTTTGTCCTTCGGGGCTACGAGCAGTACTTC. Translation gives CASSFVLRGYEQYF.